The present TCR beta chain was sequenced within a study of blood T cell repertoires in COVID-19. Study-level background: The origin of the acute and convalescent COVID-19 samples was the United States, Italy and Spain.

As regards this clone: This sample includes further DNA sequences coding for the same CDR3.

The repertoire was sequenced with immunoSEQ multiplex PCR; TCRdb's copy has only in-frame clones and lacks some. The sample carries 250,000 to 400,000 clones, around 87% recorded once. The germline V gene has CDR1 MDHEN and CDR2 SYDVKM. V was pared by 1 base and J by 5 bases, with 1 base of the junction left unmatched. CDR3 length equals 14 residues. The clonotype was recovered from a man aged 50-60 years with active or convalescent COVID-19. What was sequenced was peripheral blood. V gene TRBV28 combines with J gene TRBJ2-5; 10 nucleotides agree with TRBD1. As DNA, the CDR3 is TGTGCCAGCAGTTTATCGGGACAGGGGGAGACCCAGTACTTC. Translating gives CASSLSGQGETQYF.